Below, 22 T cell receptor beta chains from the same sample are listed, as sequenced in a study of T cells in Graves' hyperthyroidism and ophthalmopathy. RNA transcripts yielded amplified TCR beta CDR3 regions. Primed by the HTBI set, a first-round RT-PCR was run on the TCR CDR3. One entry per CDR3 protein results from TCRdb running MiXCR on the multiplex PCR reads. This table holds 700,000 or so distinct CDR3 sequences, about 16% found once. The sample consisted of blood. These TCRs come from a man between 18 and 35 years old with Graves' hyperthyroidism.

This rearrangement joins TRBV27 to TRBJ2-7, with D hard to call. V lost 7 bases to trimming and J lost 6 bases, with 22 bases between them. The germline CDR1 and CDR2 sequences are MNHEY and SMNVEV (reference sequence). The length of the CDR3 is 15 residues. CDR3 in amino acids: CASTDTRLTNSEQYF. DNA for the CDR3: TGTGCCAGCACCGACACACGGTTGACAAACTCCGAGCAGTACTTC.

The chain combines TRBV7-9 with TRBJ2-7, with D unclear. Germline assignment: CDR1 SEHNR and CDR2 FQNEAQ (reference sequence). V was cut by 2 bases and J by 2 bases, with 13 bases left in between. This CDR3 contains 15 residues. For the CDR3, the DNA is TGTGCCAGCAGCTTAAGTCCTGCGGTGGCCTACGAGCAGTACTTC. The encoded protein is CASSLSPAVAYEQYF.

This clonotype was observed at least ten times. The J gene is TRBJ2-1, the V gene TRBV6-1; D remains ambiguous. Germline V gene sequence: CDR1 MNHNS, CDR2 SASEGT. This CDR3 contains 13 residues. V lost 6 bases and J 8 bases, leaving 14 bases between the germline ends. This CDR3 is CASRPGIYDEQFF. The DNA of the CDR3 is TGTGCCAGCAGACCGGGCATATACGATGAGCAGTTCTTC.

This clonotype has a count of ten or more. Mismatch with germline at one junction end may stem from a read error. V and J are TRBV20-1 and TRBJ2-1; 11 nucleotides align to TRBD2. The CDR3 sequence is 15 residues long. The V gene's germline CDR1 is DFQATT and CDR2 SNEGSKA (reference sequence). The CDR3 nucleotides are TGCAGCGCTAGAGATGGGACTAGCGGCTACAATGAGCAGTTCTTC. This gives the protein CSARDGTSGYNEQFF.

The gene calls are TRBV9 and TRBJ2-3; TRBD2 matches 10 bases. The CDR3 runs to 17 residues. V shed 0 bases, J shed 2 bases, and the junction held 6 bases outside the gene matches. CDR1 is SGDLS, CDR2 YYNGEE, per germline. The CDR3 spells CASSVASGRALTDTQYF. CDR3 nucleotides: TGTGCCAGCAGCGTAGCAAGCGGGAGGGCCCTCACAGATACGCAGTATTTT.

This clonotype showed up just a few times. CDR3 sequence reads: CASSLESGRGNEQFF. The CDR3 DNA follows: TGCGCCAGCAGCTTGGAGAGCGGGAGAGGGAATGAGCAGTTCTTC. The chain links TRBV5-1 to TRBJ2-1; 8 bases map to TRBD2. V was clipped by 0 bases and J by 7 bases; unmatched bases: 6. Germline V gene sequence: CDR1 SGHRS, CDR2 YFSETQ. This CDR3 comprises 15 residues.

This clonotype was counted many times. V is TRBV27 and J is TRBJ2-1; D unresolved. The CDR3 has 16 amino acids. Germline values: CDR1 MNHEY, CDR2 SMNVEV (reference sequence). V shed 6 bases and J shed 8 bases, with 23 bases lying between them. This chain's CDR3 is CASRPRLVSRQHEQFF. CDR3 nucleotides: TGTGCCAGCAGACCGCGGTTGGTTAGCAGGCAACATGAGCAGTTCTTC.

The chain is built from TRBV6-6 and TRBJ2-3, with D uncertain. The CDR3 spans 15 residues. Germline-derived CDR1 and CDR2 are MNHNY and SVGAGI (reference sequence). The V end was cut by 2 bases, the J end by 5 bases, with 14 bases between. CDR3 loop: CASSYGLESGDTQYF. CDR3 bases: TGTGCCAGCAGTTACGGGTTAGAGTCTGGAGATACGCAGTATTTT.

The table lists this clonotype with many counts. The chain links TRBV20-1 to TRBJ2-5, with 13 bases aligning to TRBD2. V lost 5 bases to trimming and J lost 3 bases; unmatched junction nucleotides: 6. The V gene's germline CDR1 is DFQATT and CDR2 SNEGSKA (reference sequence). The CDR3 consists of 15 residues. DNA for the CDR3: TGCAGTGCTCCCCAGGGACTAGCGGGAAAAGAGACCCAGTACTTC. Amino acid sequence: CSAPQGLAGKETQYF.

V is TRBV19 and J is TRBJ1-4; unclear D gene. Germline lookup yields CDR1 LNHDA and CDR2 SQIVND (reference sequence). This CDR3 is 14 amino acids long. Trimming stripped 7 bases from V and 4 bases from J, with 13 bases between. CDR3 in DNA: TGTGCCAGTAAGACCTGGTCGAATAATGAAAAACTGTTTTTT. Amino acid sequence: CASKTWSNNEKLFF.

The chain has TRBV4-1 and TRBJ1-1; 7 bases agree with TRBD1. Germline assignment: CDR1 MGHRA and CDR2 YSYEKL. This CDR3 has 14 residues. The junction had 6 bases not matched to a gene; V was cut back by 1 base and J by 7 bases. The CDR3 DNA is TGCGCCAGCAGCCAAGGGAAACAGGGGAGTGAAGCTTTCTTT. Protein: CASSQGKQGSEAFF.

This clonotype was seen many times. The DNA for the CDR3 is TGTGCCAGCAGTTTAACCGACAGGGGGCCCTACGAGCAGTACTTC. Its protein is CASSLTDRGPYEQYF. The rearrangement links TRBV28 to TRBJ2-7; TRBD1 matches at 10 bases. The CDR3 extends over 15 amino acids. V lost 2 bases to trimming and J lost 2 bases; unmatched junction nucleotides: 3. Germline CDR1 reads MDHEN; CDR2 reads SYDVKM.

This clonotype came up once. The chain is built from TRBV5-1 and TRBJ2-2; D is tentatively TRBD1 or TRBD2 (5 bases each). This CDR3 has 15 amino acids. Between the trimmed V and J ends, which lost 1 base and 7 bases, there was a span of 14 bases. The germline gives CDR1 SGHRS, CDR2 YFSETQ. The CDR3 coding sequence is TGCGCCAGCAGCTTGTACGGGACCAGTAGCGGGGAGCTGTTTTTT. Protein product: CASSLYGTSSGELFF.

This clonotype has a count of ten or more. The CDR3 reads CASSWGGGEQYF. The CDR3 DNA follows: TGTGCCAGCAGTTGGGGGGGGGGTGAGCAGTACTTC. The genes are TRBV28 and TRBJ2-7, with TRBD2 identical over 7 bases. The V gene end was trimmed by 4 bases and the J gene end by 7 bases; junction bases not matched to a gene: 4. CDR1 and CDR2 from the germline V gene are MDHEN and SYDVKM. The CDR3 spans 12 residues.

CDR3 sequence (DNA): TGTGCCAGCAGTAGGGACCCCCTAGGAAATGGCTACACCTTC. This encodes CASSRDPLGNGYTF. The chain recombines TRBV6-1 with TRBJ1-2; the D gene is possibly TRBD1 (5 bases). Germline-derived CDR1 and CDR2 are MNHNS and SASEGT. The ends were cut back, 5 bases at V and 6 bases at J, with 16 bases in the middle. The CDR3 totals 14 residues.

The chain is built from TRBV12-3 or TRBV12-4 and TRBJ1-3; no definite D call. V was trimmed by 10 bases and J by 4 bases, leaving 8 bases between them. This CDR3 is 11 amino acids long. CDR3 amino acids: CATISGNTIYF. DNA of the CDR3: TGTGCCACCATCAGCGGAAACACCATATATTTT.

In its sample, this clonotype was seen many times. The CDR3 DNA follows: TGTGCCAGCAGTTCCACTCGAGGCAAGAGAGGAACCACAGATACGCAGTATTTT. Its protein is CASSSTRGKRGTTDTQYF. This chain uses TRBV28 with TRBJ2-3; D call uncertain. V lost 4 bases and J 2 bases, leaving 22 bases between the germline ends. Germline-derived CDR1 and CDR2 are MDHEN and SYDVKM. This CDR3 spans 18 amino acids.

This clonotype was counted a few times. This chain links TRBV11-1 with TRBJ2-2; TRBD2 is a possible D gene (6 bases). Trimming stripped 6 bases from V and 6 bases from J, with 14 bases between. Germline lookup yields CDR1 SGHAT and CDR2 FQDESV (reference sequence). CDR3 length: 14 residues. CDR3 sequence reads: CASRESAGSGELFF. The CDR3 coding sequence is TGTGCCAGCAGGGAGTCGGCGGGATCCGGGGAGCTGTTTTTT.

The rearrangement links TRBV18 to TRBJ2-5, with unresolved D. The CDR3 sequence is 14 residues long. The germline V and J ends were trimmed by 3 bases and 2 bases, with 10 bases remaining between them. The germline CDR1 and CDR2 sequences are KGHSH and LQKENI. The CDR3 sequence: CASSPQDGQETQYF. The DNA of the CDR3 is TGTGCCAGCTCACCCCAGGACGGTCAAGAGACCCAGTACTTC.

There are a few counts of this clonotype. CDR3 sequence: CASSEGSRGDQYF. CDR3 coding DNA: TGTGCCAGCAGTGAAGGCTCCAGGGGGGATCAGTACTTC. This chain connects TRBV6-1 to TRBJ2-4, with D perhaps TRBD1 (7 bases). Germline V CDR1 and CDR2: MNHNS, SASEGT. Trimming stripped 1 base from V and 12 bases from J, with 13 bases between. The CDR3 has 13 residues.

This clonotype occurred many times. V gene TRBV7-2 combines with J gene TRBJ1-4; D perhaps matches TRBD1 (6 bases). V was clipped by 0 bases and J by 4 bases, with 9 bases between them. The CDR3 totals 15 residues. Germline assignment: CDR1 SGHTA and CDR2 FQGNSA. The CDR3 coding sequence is TGTGCCAGCAGCTTAGCGCAGGGGTATAATGAAAAACTGTTTTTT. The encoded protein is CASSLAQGYNEKLFF.

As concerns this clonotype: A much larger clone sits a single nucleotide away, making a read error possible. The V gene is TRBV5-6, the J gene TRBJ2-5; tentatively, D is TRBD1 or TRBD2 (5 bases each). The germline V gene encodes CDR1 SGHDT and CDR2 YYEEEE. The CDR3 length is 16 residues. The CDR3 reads CVSSLAGTPAGQTQYF. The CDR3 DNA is TGTGTCAGCAGCTTAGCCGGGACCCCTGCCGGGCAGACCCAGTACTTC.